What follows is one TCR beta chain and its context. Its antigen is undetermined. Read sequence stops 3 residues before the CDR3 end, and the germline J gene provides the missing end. With V trimmed by 5 bases and J by 5 bases, 10 bases remained unmatched. The V gene's germline CDR1 is SGHVS and CDR2 FNYEAQ. There are 16 residues in the CDR3. This sample was included in a study of T cells in women clearing cervical HPV infection. On the study more broadly: Cases were women with histologically confirmed HPV16-related CIN3 or worse, including 2 invasive cancers. Case blood drawn at lesion detection; control blood after infection cleared. Whole-study findings and limits: Repertoire richness, not evenness, was significantly elevated in CIN3+ cases versus controls.

Sequencing used immunoSEQ multiplex PCR; TCRdb keeps in-frame clones, though not all of them. The sample data list about 48,000 clones. The chain uses TRBV7-6 and TRBJ2-5; 11 bases are a match to TRBD2. The sample taken for sequencing was blood buffy coat. The receptor comes from a woman between 18 and 69 years old with a cervical HPV16 infection that either progressed to CIN3+ or cleared (not recorded which). Incomplete CDR3 DNA: TGTGCCAGCAGCGACTTAGCGGGAGGGGGTTCGGAGACC. Residues: CASSDLAGGGSET. Given in full, the CDR3 is CASSDLAGGGSETQYF.